The 31 T cell receptor beta chains below come from one sample, sequenced in a study of CD8+ T cells in alopecia areata. RNA was isolated and reverse transcribed to cDNA, the sequencing template. Measured with immunoSEQ multiplex PCR; TCRdb has only the in-frame clones, and not every one. The sample has 100,000 to 150,000 clones; approximately 49% are singletons. The sample consisted of CD8+ T cells sorted from blood, taken at week 0. The receptors derive from a human donor with alopecia areata.

The chain is built from TRBV12-5 and TRBJ2-3, with 10 bases fitting TRBD2. CDR3 length: 13 amino acids. The trim removed 5 bases at V and 4 bases at J, leaving 0 bases unmatched. Per germline, CDR1 LGHNT and CDR2 FRNRAP. The CDR3 region has the DNA TGTGCTAGTGGTACTAGCGGGGCAGATACGCAGTATTTT. Translation gives CASGTSGADTQYF.

V gene TRBV27 combines with J gene TRBJ1-1, with 7 nucleotides matching TRBD1. Germline V lookup: CDR1 MNHEY, CDR2 SMNVEV (reference sequence). CDR3 length equals 15 residues. With V trimmed by 6 bases and J by 1 base, 8 bases remained unmatched. The CDR3 region is CASRIRTGGNTEAFF. CDR3 bases: TGTGCCAGCAGGATACGGACAGGAGGGAACACTGAAGCTTTCTTT.

The chain recombines TRBV30 with TRBJ1-4; D unresolved. Trimming pared 1 base from V and 1 base from J, leaving 10 bases between. Germline V gives CDR1 GTSNPN, CDR2 SVGIG (reference sequence). The CDR3 extends over 15 amino acids. CDR3 bases: TGTGCCTGGAGTGGGTACACCGAAACTAATGAAAAACTGTTTTTT. Translation: CAWSGYTETNEKLFF.

The chain has TRBV27 and TRBJ1-2, with unresolved D. V was cut by 4 bases and J by 8 bases, with 8 bases left in between. The CDR3 consists of 11 residues. Germline CDR1 and CDR2: MNHEY and SMNVEV (reference sequence). The DNA for the CDR3 is TGTGCCAGCAGTTCCGCTACGGGCTACACCTTC. Translated, it gives CASSSATGYTF.

This clone has a handful of counts. This chain uses TRBV19 with TRBJ2-2; D possibly corresponds to TRBD1 (6 bases). This CDR3 contains 14 residues. Germline-derived CDR1 and CDR2 are LNHDA and SQIVND (reference sequence). V shed 2 bases and J shed 6 bases, with 10 bases lying between them. CDR3 loop: CASSIPQGSGELFF. The CDR3 DNA follows: TGTGCCAGTAGTATACCACAGGGATCCGGGGAGCTGTTTTTT.

This sequence joins TRBV18 and TRBJ2-7; 9 positions agree with TRBD1. Germline CDR1 reads KGHSH; CDR2 reads LQKENI. The CDR3 totals 14 residues. The V and J ends lost 5 bases and 1 base, in that order; junction bases with no gene match: 3. Here the CDR3 reads CASSGDRESYEQYF. In DNA form, the CDR3 reads TGTGCCAGCTCAGGGGACAGGGAGTCCTACGAGCAGTACTTC.

The chain recombines TRBV13 with TRBJ2-3; TRBD1 might be the D (6 bases). Per the germline V gene, CDR1 is PRHDT and CDR2 is FYEKMQ (reference sequence). The CDR3 has 16 amino acids. Trimming removed 1 base from V and 1 base from J, with 12 bases in between. DNA for the CDR3: TGTGCCAGCAGCTTAGCAGGGGCTGGAGGCACAGATACGCAGTATTTT. It specifies CASSLAGAGGTDTQYF.

The chain is built from TRBV18 and TRBJ2-5; TRBD1 aligns across 8 bases. CDR3 length: 15 amino acids. Germline-derived CDR1 and CDR2 are KGHSH and LQKENI. Trimming took 4 bases from V and 5 from J; bases not matched to a gene: 9. CDR3 sequence: CASSRGQASRETQYF. Written as DNA, the CDR3 is TGTGCCAGCTCACGGGGACAGGCGTCACGGGAGACCCAGTACTTC.

To note about this clone: Other DNA sequences in this sample translate to the same CDR3. This chain links TRBV30 with TRBJ2-1, with a weak D call TRBD2 (5 bases). V lost 1 base and J 5 bases, leaving 6 bases between the germline ends. CDR3 length equals 12 residues. Germline values: CDR1 GTSNPN, CDR2 SVGIG (reference sequence). The CDR3 DNA sequence: TGTGCCTGGAGTGGAGGGAACAATGAGCAGTTCTTC. Encoded protein: CAWSGGNNEQFF. The full variable domain, with the rest looked up from reference TRBV30 and TRBJ2-1, is SQTIHQWPATLVQPVGSPLSLECTVEGTSNPNLYWYRQAAGRGLQLLFYSVGIGQISSEVPQNLSASRPQDRQFILSSKKLLLSDSGFYLCAWSGGNNEQFFGPGTRLTVL.

J is TRBJ1-2 and V is TRBV27; D uncertain. Looked up from germline, CDR1 is MNHEY and CDR2 is SMNVEV (reference sequence). The CDR3 spans 15 residues. Trimming left V 2 bases short and J 3 bases short, with 13 bases between. CDR3 in DNA: TGTGCCAGCAGTTTACGGGCAACCCCGTACTATGGCTACACCTTC. Its translation is CASSLRATPYYGYTF.

The V and J genes are TRBV7-8 and TRBJ2-7; TRBD2 is a possible D gene (5 bases). The CDR3 is 16 amino acids. The germline V gene encodes CDR1 SGHVS and CDR2 FQNEAQ. Trimming removed 4 bases at V and 5 bases at J, with 21 bases between. DNA for the CDR3: TGTGCCAGCAGCTCCTACACATCCTCCGGGCGGGACGAGCAGTACTTC. Its translation: CASSSYTSSGRDEQYF.

In its sample, this clone was seen a few times. The gene calls are TRBV4-1 and TRBJ1-1, with 9 bases aligning to TRBD1. Trimming cost V 4 bases and J 1 base; bases outside gene matches: 7. This CDR3 region has 16 residues. Germline assignment: CDR1 MGHRA and CDR2 YSYEKL. CDR3 bases: TGCGCCAGCAGCCTCCACAGGGGGCGAGGGAACACTGAAGCTTTCTTT. Protein product: CASSLHRGRGNTEAFF.

V is TRBV29-1 and J is TRBJ2-7; D may correspond to TRBD1 or TRBD2 (5 bases each). V shed 3 bases and J shed 6 bases, with 12 bases lying between them. The CDR3 totals 12 residues. Germline V gives CDR1 SQVTM, CDR2 ANQGSEA. The CDR3 protein is CSVDEGTGEQYF. Written as DNA, the CDR3 is TGCAGCGTTGACGAGGGGACGGGCGAGCAGTACTTC.

This clone has a handful of counts. The rearrangement links TRBV9 to TRBJ2-2; TRBD2 might be the D (6 bases). V was cut by 0 bases and J by 4 bases, with 13 bases left in between. Germline CDR1 SGDLS, CDR2 YYNGEE. The length of the CDR3 is 16 residues. The CDR3 loop reads CASSVAGGPVTGELFF. The CDR3 nucleotides are TGTGCCAGCAGCGTAGCCGGGGGTCCGGTCACCGGGGAGCTGTTTTTT.

This clone occurred a few times. The chain couples TRBV10-3 to TRBJ2-1, with TRBD1 matching 12 bases. The CDR3 is made up of 16 amino acids. Looked up from germline, CDR1 is ENHRY and CDR2 is SYGVKD. The trim removed 2 bases at V and 8 bases at J, leaving 7 bases unmatched. CDR3 bases: TGTGCCATCAGTGAGATACCGGGACAGGGGGCCCATGAGCAGTTCTTC. Residues: CAISEIPGQGAHEQFF.

The chain is built from TRBV2 and TRBJ2-1; 7 positions match TRBD2. With 8 bases clipped from V and 6 bases from J, the junction kept 10 bases outside the gene matches. CDR3 length: 14 residues. The V gene's germline CDR1 is SNHLY and CDR2 FYNNEI. CDR3 DNA sequence: TGTGCCAGCCTCTCGGACGGGGGGTCCAATGAGCAGTTCTTC. Its translation: CASLSDGGSNEQFF.

The V call is TRBV7-6, the J call TRBJ2-5; 7 bases map to TRBD2. Germline CDR1 and CDR2: SGHVS and FNYEAQ. The CDR3 is 16 amino acids. V lost 5 bases, J lost 2 bases, and 11 bases stayed unmatched. The DNA of the CDR3 is TGTGCCAGCAGCCAGGCCGCTAGCGGTCGTCAAGAGACCCAGTACTTC. Its protein is CASSQAASGRQETQYF.

This clone occurred once. The chain uses TRBV4-3 and TRBJ1-2, with D unclear. Trimming removed 7 bases at V and 5 bases at J, with 17 bases between. The CDR3 is 14 residues long. CDR1 LGHNA and CDR2 YSLEER come from the germline V gene. The CDR3 region is CASTSLFGGYGYTF. The CDR3, as DNA: TGCGCCAGCACCTCCCTGTTCGGAGGGTATGGCTACACCTTC.

The V and J genes are TRBV5-1 and TRBJ2-7, with D tentatively TRBD2 (6 bases). This CDR3 is built from 14 residues. V was shortened by 2 bases and J by 1 base, with 10 bases between the two germline ends. Germline V gives CDR1 SGHRS, CDR2 YFSETQ. In DNA, the CDR3 is TGCGCCAGCAGCTTTCGCGGGAATTCCTACGAGCAGTACTTC. Translation gives CASSFRGNSYEQYF.

This chain joins TRBV14 and TRBJ1-2, with 10 bases that match TRBD1. V lost 2 bases to trimming and J lost 2 bases; unmatched junction nucleotides: 2. The CDR3 has 15 residues. Germline CDR1 is SGHDN and CDR2 is FVKESK. The CDR3 DNA sequence: TGTGCCAGCAGCCAAATGGGACAGGGGAACTATGGCTACACCTTC. It specifies CASSQMGQGNYGYTF.

The chain recombines TRBV18 with TRBJ2-7; 7 bases are shared with TRBD1. V shed 4 bases, J shed 3 bases, and the junction held 3 bases outside the gene matches. Germline loops: CDR1 KGHSH, CDR2 LQKENI. This CDR3 is built from 13 residues. The CDR3, as DNA: TGTGCCAGCTCACGCGACAGGGACTACGAGCAGTACTTC. The encoded protein is CASSRDRDYEQYF.

The V and J genes are TRBV4-1 and TRBJ2-1; 7 bases match TRBD1. Germline V gene data show CDR1 as MGHRA and CDR2 as YSYEKL. V shed 1 base, J shed 6 bases, and the junction held 3 bases outside the gene matches. The CDR3 spans 14 residues. The CDR3 spells CASSQVPGGNEQFF. The CDR3 coding sequence is TGCGCCAGCAGCCAAGTTCCAGGGGGCAATGAGCAGTTCTTC.

This chain connects TRBV9 to TRBJ2-6, with D possibly matching TRBD1 (5 bases). The CDR3 runs to 15 residues. The V end was cut by 0 bases, the J end by 4 bases, with 8 bases between. Germline CDR1 SGDLS, CDR2 YYNGEE. CDR3 loop: CASSVEGVGANVLTF. The CDR3 nucleotides are TGTGCCAGCAGCGTAGAAGGGGTGGGGGCCAACGTCCTGACTTTC.

This clone occurred a few times. DNA for the CDR3: TGTGCCAGTAGTATGGGCAGCACTGAAGCTTTCTTT. Encoded protein: CASSMGSTEAFF. This chain joins TRBV19 and TRBJ1-1, with D uncertain. This CDR3 spans 12 amino acids. The germline V and J ends were trimmed by 3 bases and 4 bases, with 6 bases remaining between them. Germline V lookup: CDR1 LNHDA, CDR2 SQIVND (reference sequence).

This chain uses TRBV23-1 with TRBJ1-1; the D is unclear. TRBV23-1 is classed as an ORF, of uncertain function. V was cut by 4 bases and J by 5 bases, with 20 bases left in between. CDR3 length: 16 amino acids. The CDR3 protein is CASSLSWGGSLTEAFF. In DNA, the CDR3 is TGCGCCAGCAGTCTTTCCTGGGGAGGCTCCTTAACTGAAGCTTTCTTT.

The V and J genes are TRBV5-1 and TRBJ1-5; a possible D gene is TRBD1 (6 bases). Trimming cost V 4 bases and J 4 bases, with 12 bases left between them. CDR1 is SGHRS and CDR2 is YFSETQ in the germline V gene. The CDR3 runs 14 residues. Here the CDR3 DNA reads TGCGCCAGCAGCCCGAGGGGGGGTAATCAGCCCCAGCATTTT. This translates into CASSPRGGNQPQHF.

The chain combines TRBV10-3 with TRBJ2-7; D call uncertain. The V gene lost 3 bases and the J gene lost 1 base, with 4 bases spanning the gap. The germline V gene has CDR1 ENHRY and CDR2 SYGVKD. The CDR3 has 12 residues. The CDR3 coding sequence is TGTGCCATCAGTGAACGGTCCTACGAGCAGTACTTC. Protein: CAISERSYEQYF.

In its sample, this clone was seen a few times. V is TRBV10-3 and J is TRBJ2-7; perhaps TRBD1 as D (5 bases). The CDR3 runs to 15 residues. CDR1 ENHRY and CDR2 SYGVKD come from the germline V gene. Trimming cost V 3 bases and J 2 bases, with 14 bases left between them. The CDR3, as DNA: TGTGCCATCAGTGACCCCCCTACAGGAGCCTACGAGCAGTACTTC. Translating it yields CAISDPPTGAYEQYF.

V and J are TRBV19 and TRBJ1-2, with 8 bases that match TRBD1. This CDR3 comprises 13 residues. Germline V gene lookup returns CDR1 LNHDA and CDR2 SQIVND (reference sequence). Unmatched junction bases numbered 10, after V lost 6 bases and J lost 10 bases. The CDR3 region is CASRSWDRKSYTF. CDR3 nucleotides: TGTGCCAGTAGATCATGGGACAGGAAGTCCTACACCTTC. The variable domain in full, with the rest retrieved from reference TRBV19 and TRBJ1-2, is DGGITQSPKYLFRKEGQNVTLSCEQNLNHDAMYWYRQDPGQGLRLIYYSQIVNDFQKGDIAEGYSVSREKKESFPLTVTSAQKNPTAFYLCASRSWDRKSYTFGSGTRLTVV.

V usage is TRBV11-2 and J usage is TRBJ2-1; a possible D gene is TRBD1 (6 bases). The CDR3 totals 15 residues. V was clipped by 3 bases and J by 5 bases, with 14 bases between them. The germline V gene encodes CDR1 SGHAT and CDR2 FQNNGV. CDR3 DNA: TGTGCCAGCAGCTTGATAGGGGGACCGGACAATGAGCAGTTCTTC. Its translation is CASSLIGGPDNEQFF.

This clone showed up just a few times. This chain connects TRBV19 to TRBJ2-2; the D gene is possibly TRBD1 (5 bases). The CDR3 runs 12 residues. Trimming left V 6 bases short and J 6 bases short, with 8 bases between. Germline CDR1 is LNHDA and CDR2 is SQIVND (reference sequence). The CDR3 DNA sequence: TGTGCCAGTAGGACAGTTCCCGGGGAGCTGTTTTTT. Its protein product is CASRTVPGELFF. Full variable domain (remainder filled in from reference TRBV19 and TRBJ2-2): DGGITQSPKYLFRKEGQNVTLSCEQNLNHDAMYWYRQDPGQGLRLIYYSQIVNDFQKGDIAEGYSVSREKKESFPLTVTSAQKNPTAFYLCASRTVPGELFFGEGSRLTVL.